This T cell receptor beta chain was captured in a study of regulatory T cells in long-lasting Graves disease. Overall study: Graves' patients with a new diagnosis had received antithyroid drugs under 3 months.

The CDR3 sequence is 14 residues long. V was clipped by 4 bases and J by 2 bases; unmatched bases: 4. Germline CDR1 reads MNHEY; CDR2 reads SVGEGT. Building the TCR beta libraries relied on iRepertoire HTBI primers, and CDR3 regions underwent Arm-PCR. As originally analysed: Segment identification across samples yielded roughly 62 TRBV and roughly 14 TRBJ segments. TCRdb called the multiplex PCR reads again in MiXCR, with one record for every CDR3 protein. TCRdb's processing, not the study's, gives the V and J calls here. The profile shows under 300,000 distinct CDR3 sequences, 20% of them singletons. As to time point: newly diagnosed GD, antithyroid drugs for less than 3 months. PBMCs provided the RNA from which the TCR library was made.

This sequence joins TRBV6-2 or TRBV6-3 and TRBJ2-5; 7 bases align to TRBD1. The source was peripheral blood mononuclear cells (PBMCs), collected at new diagnosis, from a patient treated with antithyroid drugs. The TCR comes from a female donor with Graves disease. The CDR3 DNA follows: TGTGCCAGCAGTTCCGTGGACAGGCAAGAGACCCAGTACTTC. Residues: CASSSVDRQETQYF.